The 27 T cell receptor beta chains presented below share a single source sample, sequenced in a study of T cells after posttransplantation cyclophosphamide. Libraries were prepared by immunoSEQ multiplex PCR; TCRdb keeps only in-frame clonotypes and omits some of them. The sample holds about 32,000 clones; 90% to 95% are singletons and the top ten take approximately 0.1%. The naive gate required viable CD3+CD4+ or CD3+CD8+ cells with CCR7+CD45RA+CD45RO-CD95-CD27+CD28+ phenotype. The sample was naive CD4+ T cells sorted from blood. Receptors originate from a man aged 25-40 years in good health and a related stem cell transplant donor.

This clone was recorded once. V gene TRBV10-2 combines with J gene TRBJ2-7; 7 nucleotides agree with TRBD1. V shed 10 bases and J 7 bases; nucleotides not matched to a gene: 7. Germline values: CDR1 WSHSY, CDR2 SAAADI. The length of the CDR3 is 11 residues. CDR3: CATEGAEEQYF. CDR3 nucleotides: TGCGCCACAGAGGGGGCCGAGGAGCAGTACTTC.

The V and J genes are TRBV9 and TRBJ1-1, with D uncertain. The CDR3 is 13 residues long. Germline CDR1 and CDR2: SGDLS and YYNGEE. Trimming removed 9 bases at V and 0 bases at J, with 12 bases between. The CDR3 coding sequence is TGTGCCACCGGGAGGGCGGTGAACACTGAAGCTTTCTTT. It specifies CATGRAVNTEAFF. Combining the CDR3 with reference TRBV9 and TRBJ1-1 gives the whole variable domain DSGVTQTPKHLITATGQRVTLRCSPRSGDLSVYWYQQSLDQGLQFLIQYYNGEERAKGNILERFSAQQFPDLHSELNLSSLELGDSALYFCATGRAVNTEAFFGQGTRLTVV.

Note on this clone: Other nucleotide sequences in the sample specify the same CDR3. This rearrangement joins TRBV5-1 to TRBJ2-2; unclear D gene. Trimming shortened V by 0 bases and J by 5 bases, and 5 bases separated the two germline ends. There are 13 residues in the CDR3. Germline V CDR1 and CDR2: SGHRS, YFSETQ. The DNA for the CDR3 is TGCGCCAGCAGCTTGGCAGTGACCGGGGAGCTGTTTTTT. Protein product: CASSLAVTGELFF. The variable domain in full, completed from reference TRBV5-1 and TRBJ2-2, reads KAGVTQTPRYLIKTRGQQVTLSCSPISGHRSVSWYQQTPGQGLQFLFEYFSETQRNKGNFPGRFSGRQFSNSRSEMNVSTLELGDSALYLCASSLAVTGELFFGEGSRLTVL.

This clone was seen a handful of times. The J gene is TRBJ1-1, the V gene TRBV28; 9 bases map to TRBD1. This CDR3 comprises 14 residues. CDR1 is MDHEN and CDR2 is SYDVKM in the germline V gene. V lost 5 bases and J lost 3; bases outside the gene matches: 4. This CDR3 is CASSGQGRDTEAFF. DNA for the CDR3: TGTGCCAGCAGTGGACAGGGGAGAGACACTGAAGCTTTCTTT.

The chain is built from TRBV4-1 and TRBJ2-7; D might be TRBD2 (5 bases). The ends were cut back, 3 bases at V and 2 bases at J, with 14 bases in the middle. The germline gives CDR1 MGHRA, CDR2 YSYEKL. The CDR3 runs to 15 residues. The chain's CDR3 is CASSQNEGRTYEQYF. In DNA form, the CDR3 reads TGCGCCAGCAGCCAGAACGAGGGCAGGACCTACGAGCAGTACTTC.

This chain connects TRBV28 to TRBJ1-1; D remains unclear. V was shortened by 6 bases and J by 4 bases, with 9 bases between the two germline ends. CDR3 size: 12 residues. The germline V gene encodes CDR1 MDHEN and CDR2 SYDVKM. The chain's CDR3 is CASSLAGTEAFF. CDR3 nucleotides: TGTGCCAGCAGCCTAGCGGGCACTGAAGCTTTCTTT.

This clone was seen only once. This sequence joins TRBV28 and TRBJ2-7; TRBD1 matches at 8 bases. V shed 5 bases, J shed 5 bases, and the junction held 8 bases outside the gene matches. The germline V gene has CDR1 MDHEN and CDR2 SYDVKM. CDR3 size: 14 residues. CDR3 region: CASSPRTGPNEQYF. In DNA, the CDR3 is TGTGCCAGCAGTCCCAGGACAGGGCCAAACGAGCAGTACTTC.

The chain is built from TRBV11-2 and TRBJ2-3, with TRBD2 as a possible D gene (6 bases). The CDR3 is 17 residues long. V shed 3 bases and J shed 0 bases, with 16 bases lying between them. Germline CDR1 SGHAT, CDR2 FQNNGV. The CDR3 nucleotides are TGTGCCAGCAGCTTGTCTGGAGGGGTCTCTAGCACAGATACGCAGTATTTT. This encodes CASSLSGGVSSTDTQYF.

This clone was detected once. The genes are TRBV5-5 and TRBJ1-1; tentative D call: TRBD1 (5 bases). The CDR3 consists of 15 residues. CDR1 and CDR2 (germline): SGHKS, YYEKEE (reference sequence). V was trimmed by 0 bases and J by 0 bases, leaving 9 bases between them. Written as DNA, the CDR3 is TGTGCCAGCAGCTTGGCAGGGTTAATGAACACTGAAGCTTTCTTT. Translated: CASSLAGLMNTEAFF.

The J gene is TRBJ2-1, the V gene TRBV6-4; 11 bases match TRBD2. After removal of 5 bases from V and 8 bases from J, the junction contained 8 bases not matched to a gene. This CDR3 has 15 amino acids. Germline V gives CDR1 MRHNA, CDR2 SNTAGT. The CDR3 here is CASSINPGLADEQFF. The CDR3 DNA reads TGTGCCAGCAGTATAAACCCGGGACTAGCGGATGAGCAGTTCTTC.

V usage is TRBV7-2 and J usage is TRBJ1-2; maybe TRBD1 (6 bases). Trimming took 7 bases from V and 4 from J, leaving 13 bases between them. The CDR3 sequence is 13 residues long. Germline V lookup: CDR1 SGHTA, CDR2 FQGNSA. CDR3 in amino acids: CASTWGGSYGYTF. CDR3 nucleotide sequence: TGTGCCAGCACTTGGGGGGGCAGCTATGGCTACACCTTC.

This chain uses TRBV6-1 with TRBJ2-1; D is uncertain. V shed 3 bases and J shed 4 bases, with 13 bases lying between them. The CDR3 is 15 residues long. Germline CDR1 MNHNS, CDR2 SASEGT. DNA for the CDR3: TGTGCCAGCAGTGATTTCGCCAGGTATTACAATGAGCAGTTCTTC. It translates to CASSDFARYYNEQFF.

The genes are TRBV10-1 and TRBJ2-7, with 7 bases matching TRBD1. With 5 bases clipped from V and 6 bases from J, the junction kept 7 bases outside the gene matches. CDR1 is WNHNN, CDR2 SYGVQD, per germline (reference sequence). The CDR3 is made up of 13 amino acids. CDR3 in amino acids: CASSKDRESEQYF. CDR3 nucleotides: TGCGCCAGCAGTAAAGACAGGGAGAGCGAGCAGTACTTC.

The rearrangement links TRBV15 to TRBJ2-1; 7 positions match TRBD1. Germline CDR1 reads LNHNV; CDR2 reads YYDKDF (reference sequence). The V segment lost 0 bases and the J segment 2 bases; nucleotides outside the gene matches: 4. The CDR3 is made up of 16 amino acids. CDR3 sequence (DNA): TGTGCCACCAGCAGAGATACGACAGGGACCTACAATGAGCAGTTCTTC. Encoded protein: CATSRDTTGTYNEQFF.

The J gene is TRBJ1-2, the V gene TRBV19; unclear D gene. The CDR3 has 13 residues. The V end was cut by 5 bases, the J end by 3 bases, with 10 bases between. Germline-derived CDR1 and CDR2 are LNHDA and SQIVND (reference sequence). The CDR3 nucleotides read TGTGCCAGTAGTGACGGAGGATACTATGGCTACACCTTC. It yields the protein CASSDGGYYGYTF.

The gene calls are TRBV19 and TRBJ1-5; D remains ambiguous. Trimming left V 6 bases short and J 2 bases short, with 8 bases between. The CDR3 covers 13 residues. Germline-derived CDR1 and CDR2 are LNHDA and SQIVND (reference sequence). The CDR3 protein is CASSSQGNQPQHF. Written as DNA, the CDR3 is TGTGCCAGTAGCTCCCAGGGCAATCAGCCCCAGCATTTT.

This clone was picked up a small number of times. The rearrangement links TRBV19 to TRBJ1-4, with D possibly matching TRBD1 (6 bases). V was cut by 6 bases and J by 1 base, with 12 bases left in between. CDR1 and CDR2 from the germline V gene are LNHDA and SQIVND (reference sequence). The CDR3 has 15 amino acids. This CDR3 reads CASSSGVRTNEKLFF. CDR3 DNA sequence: TGTGCCAGTAGCTCAGGGGTGAGAACTAATGAAAAACTGTTTTTT.

CDR3 region: CASSPEAPSYEAFF. CDR3 sequence (DNA): TGCGCCAGCAGCCCCGAGGCACCGAGTTATGAAGCTTTCTTT. The chain links TRBV5-1 to TRBJ1-1; D not certain. The V gene's germline CDR1 is SGHRS and CDR2 YFSETQ. This CDR3 has 14 amino acids. Trimming left V 4 bases short and J 7 bases short, with 17 bases between.

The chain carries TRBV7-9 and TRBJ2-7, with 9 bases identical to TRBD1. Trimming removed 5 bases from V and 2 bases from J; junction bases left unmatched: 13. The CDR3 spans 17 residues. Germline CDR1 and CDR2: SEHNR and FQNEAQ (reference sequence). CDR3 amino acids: CASSPIAGTGTTYEQYF. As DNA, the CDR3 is TGTGCCAGCAGCCCCATTGCCGGGACAGGGACAACCTACGAGCAGTACTTC.

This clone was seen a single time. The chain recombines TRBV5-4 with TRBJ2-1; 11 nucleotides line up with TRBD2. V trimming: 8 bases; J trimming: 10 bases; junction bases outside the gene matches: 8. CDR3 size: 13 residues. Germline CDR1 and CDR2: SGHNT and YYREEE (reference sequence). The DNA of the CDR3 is TGTGCCAGTAGCGGGGGGGCTCTGGTAGAGCAGTTCTTC. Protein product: CASSGGALVEQFF.

The CDR3 coding sequence is TGTGCCAGTAGTCCGGACAGGGTGTCCGGAAACACCATATATTTT. Translated: CASSPDRVSGNTIYF. The chain links TRBV19 to TRBJ1-3; 8 bases line up with TRBD1. Germline-derived CDR1 and CDR2 are LNHDA and SQIVND (reference sequence). V was pared by 5 bases and J by 4 bases, with 7 bases of the junction left unmatched. The CDR3 sequence is 15 residues long.

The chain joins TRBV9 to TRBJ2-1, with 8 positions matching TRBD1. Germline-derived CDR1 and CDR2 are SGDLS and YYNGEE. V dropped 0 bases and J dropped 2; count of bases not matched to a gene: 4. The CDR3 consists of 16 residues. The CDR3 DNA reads TGTGCCAGCAGCGTAGTGAGCAGGGGGCCCTACAATGAGCAGTTCTTC. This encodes CASSVVSRGPYNEQFF. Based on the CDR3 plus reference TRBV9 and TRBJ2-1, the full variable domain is DSGVTQTPKHLITATGQRVTLRCSPRSGDLSVYWYQQSLDQGLQFLIQYYNGEERAKGNILERFSAQQFPDLHSELNLSSLELGDSALYFCASSVVSRGPYNEQFFGPGTRLTVL.

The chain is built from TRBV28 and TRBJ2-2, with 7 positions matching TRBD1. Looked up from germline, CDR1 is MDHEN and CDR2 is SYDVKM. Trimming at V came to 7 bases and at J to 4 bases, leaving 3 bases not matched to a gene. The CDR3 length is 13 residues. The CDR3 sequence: CASKGAVTGELFF. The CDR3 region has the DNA TGTGCCAGCAAGGGGGCGGTCACCGGGGAGCTGTTTTTT.

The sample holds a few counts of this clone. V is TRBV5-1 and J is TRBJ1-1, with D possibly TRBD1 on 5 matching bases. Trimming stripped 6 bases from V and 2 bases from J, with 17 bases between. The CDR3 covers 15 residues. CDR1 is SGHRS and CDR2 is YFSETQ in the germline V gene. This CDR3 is CASNRLGQFNTEAFF. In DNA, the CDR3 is TGCGCCAGCAATCGTCTGGGGCAGTTTAACACTGAAGCTTTCTTT.

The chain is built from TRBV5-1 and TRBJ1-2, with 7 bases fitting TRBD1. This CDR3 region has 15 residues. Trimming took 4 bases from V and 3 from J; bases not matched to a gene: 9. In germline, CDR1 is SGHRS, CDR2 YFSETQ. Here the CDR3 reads CASSTQGGAHYGYTF. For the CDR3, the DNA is TGCGCCAGCAGCACTCAAGGGGGCGCGCACTATGGCTACACCTTC.

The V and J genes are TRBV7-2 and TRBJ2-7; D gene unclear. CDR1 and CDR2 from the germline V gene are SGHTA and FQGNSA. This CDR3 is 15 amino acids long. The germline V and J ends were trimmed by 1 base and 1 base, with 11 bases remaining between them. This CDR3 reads CASSLVGSGSYEQYF. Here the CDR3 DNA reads TGTGCCAGCAGCTTAGTGGGTTCCGGGTCCTACGAGCAGTACTTC.

DNA for the CDR3: TGTGCCAGCAGCTTAGTAAGCGATACGCAGTATTTT. Its protein product is CASSLVSDTQYF. This chain links TRBV7-9 with TRBJ2-3; no definite D call. The germline gives CDR1 SEHNR, CDR2 FQNEAQ (reference sequence). CDR3 size: 12 residues. The V gene lost 1 base and the J gene lost 6 bases, with 5 bases spanning the gap.